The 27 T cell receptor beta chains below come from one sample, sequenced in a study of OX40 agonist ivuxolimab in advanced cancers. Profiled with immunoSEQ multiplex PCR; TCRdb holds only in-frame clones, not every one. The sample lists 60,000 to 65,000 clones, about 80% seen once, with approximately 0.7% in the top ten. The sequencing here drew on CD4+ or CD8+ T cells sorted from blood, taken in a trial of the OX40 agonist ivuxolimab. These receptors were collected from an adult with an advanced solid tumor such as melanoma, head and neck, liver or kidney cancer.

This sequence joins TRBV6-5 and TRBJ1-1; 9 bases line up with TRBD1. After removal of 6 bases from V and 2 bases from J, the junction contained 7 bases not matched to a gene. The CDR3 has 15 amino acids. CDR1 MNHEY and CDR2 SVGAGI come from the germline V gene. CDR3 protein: CASSAGGQGNTEAFF. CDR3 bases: TGTGCCAGCAGCGCAGGGGGACAGGGAAACACTGAAGCTTTCTTT.

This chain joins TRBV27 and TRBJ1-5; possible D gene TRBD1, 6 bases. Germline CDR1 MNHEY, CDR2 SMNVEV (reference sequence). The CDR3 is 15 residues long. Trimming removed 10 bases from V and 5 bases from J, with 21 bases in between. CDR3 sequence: CATTPWGGAHQPQHF. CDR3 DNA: TGTGCCACCACCCCCTGGGGGGGGGCGCATCAGCCCCAGCATTTT.

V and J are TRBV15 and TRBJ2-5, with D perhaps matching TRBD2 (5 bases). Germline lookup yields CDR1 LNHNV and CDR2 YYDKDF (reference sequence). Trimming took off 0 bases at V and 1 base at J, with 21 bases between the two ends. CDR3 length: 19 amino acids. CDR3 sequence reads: CATSRDGVPGSASQETQYF. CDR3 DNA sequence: TGTGCCACCAGCAGAGATGGGGTCCCGGGGTCGGCTAGCCAAGAGACCCAGTACTTC. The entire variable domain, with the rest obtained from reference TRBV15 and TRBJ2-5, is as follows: DAMVIQNPRYQVTQFGKPVTLSCSQTLNHNVMYWYQQKSSQAPKLLFHYYDKDFNNEADTPDNFQSRRPNTSFCFLDIRSPGLGDTAMYLCATSRDGVPGSASQETQYFGPGTRLLVL.

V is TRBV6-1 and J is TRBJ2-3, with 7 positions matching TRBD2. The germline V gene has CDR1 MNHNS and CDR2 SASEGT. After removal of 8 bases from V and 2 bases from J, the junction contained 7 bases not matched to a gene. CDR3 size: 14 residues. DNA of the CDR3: TGTGCCAGCGGATATAGCGGGCCCACAGATACGCAGTATTTT. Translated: CASGYSGPTDTQYF.

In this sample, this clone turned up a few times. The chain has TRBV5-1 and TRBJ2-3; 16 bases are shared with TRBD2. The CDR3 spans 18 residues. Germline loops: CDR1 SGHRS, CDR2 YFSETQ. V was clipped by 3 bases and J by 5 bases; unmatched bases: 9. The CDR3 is CASSSGLAGGPVGDTQYF. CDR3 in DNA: TGCGCCAGCAGCTCGGGACTAGCGGGAGGGCCGGTGGGAGATACGCAGTATTTT. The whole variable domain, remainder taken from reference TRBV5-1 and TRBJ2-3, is KAGVTQTPRYLIKTRGQQVTLSCSPISGHRSVSWYQQTPGQGLQFLFEYFSETQRNKGNFPGRFSGRQFSNSRSEMNVSTLELGDSALYLCASSSGLAGGPVGDTQYFGPGTRLTVL.

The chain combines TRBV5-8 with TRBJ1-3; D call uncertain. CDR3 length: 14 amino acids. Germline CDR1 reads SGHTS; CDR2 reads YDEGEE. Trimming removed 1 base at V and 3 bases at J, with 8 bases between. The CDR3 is CASSLMLLGNTIYF. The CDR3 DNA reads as TGTGCCAGCAGCTTGATGCTACTTGGAAACACCATATATTTT.

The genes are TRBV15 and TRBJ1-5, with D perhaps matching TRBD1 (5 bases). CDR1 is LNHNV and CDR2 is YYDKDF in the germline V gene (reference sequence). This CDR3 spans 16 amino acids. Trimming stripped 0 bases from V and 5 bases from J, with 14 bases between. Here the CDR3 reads CATSRDNQGTHQPQHF. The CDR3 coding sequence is TGTGCCACCAGCAGAGATAATCAGGGTACCCATCAGCCCCAGCATTTT.

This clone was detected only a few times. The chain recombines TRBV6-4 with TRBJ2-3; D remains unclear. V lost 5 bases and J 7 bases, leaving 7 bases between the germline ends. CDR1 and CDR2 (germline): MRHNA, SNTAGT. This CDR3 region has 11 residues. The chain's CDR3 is CASSWLYTQYF. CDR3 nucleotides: TGTGCCAGCAGTTGGCTCTATACGCAGTATTTT.

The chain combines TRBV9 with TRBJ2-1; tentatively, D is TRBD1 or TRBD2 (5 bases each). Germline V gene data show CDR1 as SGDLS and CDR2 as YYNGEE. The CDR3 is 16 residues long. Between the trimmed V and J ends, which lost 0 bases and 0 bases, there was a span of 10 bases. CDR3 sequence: CASSVGRGRSYNEQFF. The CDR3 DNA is TGTGCCAGCAGCGTAGGTCGGGGACGCTCCTACAATGAGCAGTTCTTC.

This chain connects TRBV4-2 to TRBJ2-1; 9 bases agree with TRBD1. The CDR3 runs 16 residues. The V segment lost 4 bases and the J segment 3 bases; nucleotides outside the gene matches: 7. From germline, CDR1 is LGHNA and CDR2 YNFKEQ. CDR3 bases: TGTGCCAGCAGCCCTCGGGTGGACAGGGGCTACAATGAGCAGTTCTTC. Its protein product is CASSPRVDRGYNEQFF.

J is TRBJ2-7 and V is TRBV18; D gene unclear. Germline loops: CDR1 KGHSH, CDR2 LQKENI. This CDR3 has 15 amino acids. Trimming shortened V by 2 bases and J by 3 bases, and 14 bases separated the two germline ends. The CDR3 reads CASSPWADSIYEQYF. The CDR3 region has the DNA TGTGCCAGCTCACCATGGGCAGATTCGATCTACGAGCAGTACTTC.

CDR3 bases: TGCAGCGTTATAACAGGGGTTTTGGGCTACACCTTC. Amino acid sequence: CSVITGVLGYTF. The chain employs TRBV29-1 and TRBJ1-2, with TRBD1 identical over 7 bases. Germline CDR1 reads SQVTM; CDR2 reads ANQGSEA. After removal of 5 bases from V and 8 bases from J, the junction contained 8 bases not matched to a gene. The CDR3 is 12 residues long.

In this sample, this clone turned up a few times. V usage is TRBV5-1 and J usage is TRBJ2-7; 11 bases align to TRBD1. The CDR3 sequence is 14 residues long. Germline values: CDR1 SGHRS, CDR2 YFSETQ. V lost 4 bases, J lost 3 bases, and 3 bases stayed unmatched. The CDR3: CASSLGTGGYEQYF. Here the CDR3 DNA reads TGCGCCAGCAGCCTAGGGACAGGGGGCTACGAGCAGTACTTC.

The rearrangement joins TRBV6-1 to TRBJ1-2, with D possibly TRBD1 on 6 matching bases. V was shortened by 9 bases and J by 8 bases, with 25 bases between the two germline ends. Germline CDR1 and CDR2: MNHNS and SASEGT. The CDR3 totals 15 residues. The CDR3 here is CASKSSTTGNRGYTF. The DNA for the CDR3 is TGTGCCAGTAAAAGCTCCACAACAGGGAATCGAGGCTACACCTTC.

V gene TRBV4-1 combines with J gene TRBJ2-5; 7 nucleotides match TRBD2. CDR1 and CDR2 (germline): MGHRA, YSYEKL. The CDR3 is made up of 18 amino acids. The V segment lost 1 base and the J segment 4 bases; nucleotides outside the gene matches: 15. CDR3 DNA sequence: TGCGCCAGCAGCCAAGGGTTGGGCGGGAGTTGGGCTTTAGAGACCCAGTACTTC. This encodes CASSQGLGGSWALETQYF.

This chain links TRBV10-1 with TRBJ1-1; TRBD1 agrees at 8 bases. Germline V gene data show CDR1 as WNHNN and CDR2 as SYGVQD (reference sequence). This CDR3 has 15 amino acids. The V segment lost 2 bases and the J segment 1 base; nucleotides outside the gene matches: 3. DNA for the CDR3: TGCGCCAGCAGTGAGAGAACAGGGGGGAACACTGAAGCTTTCTTT. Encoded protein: CASSERTGGNTEAFF.

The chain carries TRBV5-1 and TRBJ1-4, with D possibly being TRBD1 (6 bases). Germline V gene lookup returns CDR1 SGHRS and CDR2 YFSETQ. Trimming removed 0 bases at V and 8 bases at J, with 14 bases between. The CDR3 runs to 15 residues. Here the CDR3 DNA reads TGCGCCAGCAGCTTGGCCTCGGGGGCTGGAGAAAAACTGTTTTTT. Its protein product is CASSLASGAGEKLFF.

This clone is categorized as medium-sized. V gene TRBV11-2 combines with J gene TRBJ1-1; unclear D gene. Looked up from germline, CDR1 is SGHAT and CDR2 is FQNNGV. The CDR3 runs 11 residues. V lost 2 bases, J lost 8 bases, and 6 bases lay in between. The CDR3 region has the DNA TGTGCCAGCAGCTTACAACTCGAAGCTTTCTTT. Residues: CASSLQLEAFF. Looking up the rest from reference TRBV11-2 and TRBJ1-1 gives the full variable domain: EAGVAQSPRYKIIEKRQSVAFWCNPISGHATLYWYQQILGQGPKLLIQFQNNGVVDDSQLPKDRFSAERLKGVDSTLKIQPAKLEDSAVYLCASSLQLEAFFGQGTRLTVV.

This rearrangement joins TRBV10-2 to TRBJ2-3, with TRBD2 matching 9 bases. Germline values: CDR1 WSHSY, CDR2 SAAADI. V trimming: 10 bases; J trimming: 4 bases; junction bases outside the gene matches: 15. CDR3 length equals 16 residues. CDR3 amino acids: CATRKSSGERPDTQYF. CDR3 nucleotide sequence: TGCGCCACCCGTAAATCTAGCGGGGAAAGGCCAGATACGCAGTATTTT.

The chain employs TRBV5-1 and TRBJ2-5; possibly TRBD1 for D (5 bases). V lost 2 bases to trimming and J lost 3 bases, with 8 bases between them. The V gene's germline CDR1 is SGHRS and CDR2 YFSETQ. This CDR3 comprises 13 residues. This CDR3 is CASSFDRKETQYF. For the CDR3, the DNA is TGCGCCAGCAGCTTCGACAGAAAAGAGACCCAGTACTTC.

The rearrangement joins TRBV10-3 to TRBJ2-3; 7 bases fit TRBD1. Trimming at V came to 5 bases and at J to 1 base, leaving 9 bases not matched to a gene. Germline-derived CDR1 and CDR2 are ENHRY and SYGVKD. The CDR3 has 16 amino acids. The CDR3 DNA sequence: TGTGCCATCAGTCCTTGGGACAGTCGCGGCACAGATACGCAGTATTTT. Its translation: CAISPWDSRGTDTQYF.

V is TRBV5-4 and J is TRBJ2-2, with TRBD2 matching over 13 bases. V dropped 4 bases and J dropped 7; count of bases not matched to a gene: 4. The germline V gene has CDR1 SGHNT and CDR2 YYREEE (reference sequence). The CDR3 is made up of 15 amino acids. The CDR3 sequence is CASSLTSGRFGELFF. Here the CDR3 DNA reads TGTGCCAGCAGCCTGACTAGCGGGAGGTTCGGGGAGCTGTTTTTT.

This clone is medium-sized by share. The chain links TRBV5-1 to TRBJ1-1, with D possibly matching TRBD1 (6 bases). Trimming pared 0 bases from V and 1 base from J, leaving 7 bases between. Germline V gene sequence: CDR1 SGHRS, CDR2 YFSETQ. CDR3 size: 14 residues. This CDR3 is CASSLDRANTEAFF. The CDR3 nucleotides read TGCGCCAGCAGCTTGGACAGGGCGAACACTGAAGCTTTCTTT.

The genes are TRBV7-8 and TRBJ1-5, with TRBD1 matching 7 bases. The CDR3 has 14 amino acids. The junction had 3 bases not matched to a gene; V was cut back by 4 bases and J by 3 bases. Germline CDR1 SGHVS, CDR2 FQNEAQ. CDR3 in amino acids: CASSWTGANQPQHF. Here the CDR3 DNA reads TGTGCCAGCAGCTGGACAGGCGCCAATCAGCCCCAGCATTTT.

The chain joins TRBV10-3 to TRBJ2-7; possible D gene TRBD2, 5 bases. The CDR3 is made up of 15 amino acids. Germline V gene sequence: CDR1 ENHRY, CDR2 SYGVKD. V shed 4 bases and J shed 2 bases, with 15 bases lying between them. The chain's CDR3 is CAISGRVLGAYEQYF. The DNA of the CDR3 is TGTGCCATCAGTGGCCGGGTCCTCGGGGCCTACGAGCAGTACTTC.

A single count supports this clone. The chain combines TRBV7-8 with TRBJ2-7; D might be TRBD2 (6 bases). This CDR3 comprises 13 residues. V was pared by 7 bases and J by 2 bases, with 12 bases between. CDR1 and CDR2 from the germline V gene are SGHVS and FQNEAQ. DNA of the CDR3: TGTGCCAGCAAACTAGCTGGGACCTACGAGCAGTACTTC. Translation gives CASKLAGTYEQYF.

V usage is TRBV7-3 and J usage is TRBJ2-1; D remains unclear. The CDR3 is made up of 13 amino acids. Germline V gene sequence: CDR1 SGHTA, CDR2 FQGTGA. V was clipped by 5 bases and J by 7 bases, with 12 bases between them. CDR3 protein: CASSQQLGNEQFF. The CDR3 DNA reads TGTGCCAGCAGCCAACAACTCGGGAATGAGCAGTTCTTC.